These 4 T cell receptor beta chains originate from one sample sequenced in a study of Graves' ophthalmopathy and Graves' hyperthyroidism. Beta-chain TCR CDR3 regions were amplified from RNA transcripts. Second-round multiplex PCR came after first-round RT-PCR with HTBI primers. TCRdb itself ran the multiplex PCR reads through MiXCR, one entry per CDR3 protein. Altogether hundreds of thousands of distinct CDR3 sequences are present, around a fifth being singletons, with the ten largest covering under 3%. Input material: peripheral blood. The source is a woman aged 18-29 years with stable Graves' hyperthyroidism.

This clonotype was seen a handful of times. The genes are TRBV20-1 and TRBJ2-5, with 10 bases lining up with TRBD2. This CDR3 region has 18 residues. The V gene end was trimmed by 3 bases and the J gene end by 2 bases; junction bases not matched to a gene: 15. CDR1 is DFQATT and CDR2 is SNEGSKA in the germline V gene (reference sequence). The CDR3 loop is CSASGLAGEGGPQETQYF. CDR3 bases: TGCAGTGCTAGCGGGCTAGCGGGAGAAGGAGGCCCACAAGAGACCCAGTACTTC.

This clonotype was observed at least ten times. The chain has TRBV5-1 and TRBJ2-5, with 9 bases aligning to TRBD1. This CDR3 is 16 amino acids long. With 4 bases clipped from V and 4 bases from J, the junction kept 11 bases outside the gene matches. Germline assignment: CDR1 SGHRS and CDR2 YFSETQ. CDR3 nucleotides: TGCGCCAGCAGCCGTCCCGGGACAGGGTCACCAGAGACCCAGTACTTC. Protein: CASSRPGTGSPETQYF.

The table lists this clonotype with many counts. The chain combines TRBV5-6 with TRBJ2-7; possibly TRBD1 for D (6 bases). V dropped 0 bases and J dropped 1 base, with 20 bases sitting between them. CDR1 is SGHDT, CDR2 YYEEEE, per germline. The CDR3 spans 18 residues. DNA of the CDR3: TGTGCCAGCAGCTTGGTGCCGGTACTAGGGGGAGAATCCTACGAGCAGTACTTC. This translates into CASSLVPVLGGESYEQYF.

This clonotype was observed a handful of times. The chain links TRBV3-1 to TRBJ2-7; possibly TRBD1 for D (6 bases). Germline lookup yields CDR1 LGHDT and CDR2 YNNKEL (reference sequence). Deletions cut 4 bases from V and 1 base from J, with 14 bases between. The CDR3 length is 15 residues. The CDR3 nucleotides are TGTGCCAGCAGCCCCAGGGGTGGGAGTTCCTACGAGCAGTACTTC. Translated: CASSPRGGSSYEQYF.